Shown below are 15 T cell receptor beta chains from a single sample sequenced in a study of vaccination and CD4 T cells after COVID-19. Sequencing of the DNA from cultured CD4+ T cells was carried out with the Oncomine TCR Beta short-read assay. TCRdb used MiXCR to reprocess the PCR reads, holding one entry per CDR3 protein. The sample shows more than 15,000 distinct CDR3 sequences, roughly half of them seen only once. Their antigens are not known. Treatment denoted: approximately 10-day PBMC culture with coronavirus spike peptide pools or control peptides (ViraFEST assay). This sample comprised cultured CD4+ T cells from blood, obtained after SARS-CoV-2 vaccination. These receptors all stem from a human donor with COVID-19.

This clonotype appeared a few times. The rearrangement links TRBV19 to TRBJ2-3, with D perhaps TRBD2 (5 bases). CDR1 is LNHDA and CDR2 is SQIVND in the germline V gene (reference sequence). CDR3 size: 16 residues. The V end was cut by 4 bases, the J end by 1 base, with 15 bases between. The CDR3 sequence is CASSKLGEYGTDTQYF. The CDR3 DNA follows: TGTGCCAGTAGTAAGCTCGGGGAGTACGGCACAGATACGCAGTATTTT.

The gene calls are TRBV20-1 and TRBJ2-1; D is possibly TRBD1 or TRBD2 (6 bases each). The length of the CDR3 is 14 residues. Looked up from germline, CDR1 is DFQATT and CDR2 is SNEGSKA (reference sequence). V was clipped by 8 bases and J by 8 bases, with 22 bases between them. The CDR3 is CSQAAVGGRDEQFF. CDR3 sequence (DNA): TGCAGTCAAGCGGCGGTCGGGGGCCGCGATGAGCAGTTCTTC.

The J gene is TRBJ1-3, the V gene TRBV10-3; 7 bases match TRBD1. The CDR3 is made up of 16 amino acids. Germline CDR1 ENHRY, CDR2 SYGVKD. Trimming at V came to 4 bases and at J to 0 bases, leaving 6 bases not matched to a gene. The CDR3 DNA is TGTGCCATCAGTGGGGGACAGAAAACCTCTGGAAACACCATATATTTT. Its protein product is CAISGGQKTSGNTIYF.

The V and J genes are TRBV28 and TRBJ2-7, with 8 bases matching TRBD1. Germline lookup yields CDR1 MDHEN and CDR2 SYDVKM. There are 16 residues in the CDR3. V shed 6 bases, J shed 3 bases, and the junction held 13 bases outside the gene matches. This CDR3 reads CASRSPDRAHGYEQYF. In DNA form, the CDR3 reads TGTGCCAGCAGAAGCCCGGACAGGGCACACGGCTACGAGCAGTACTTC.

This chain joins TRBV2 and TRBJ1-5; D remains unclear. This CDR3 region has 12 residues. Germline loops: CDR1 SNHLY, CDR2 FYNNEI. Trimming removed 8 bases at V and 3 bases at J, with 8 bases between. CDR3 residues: CASSPFNQPQHF. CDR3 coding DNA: TGTGCCAGCTCCCCTTTCAATCAGCCCCAGCATTTT.

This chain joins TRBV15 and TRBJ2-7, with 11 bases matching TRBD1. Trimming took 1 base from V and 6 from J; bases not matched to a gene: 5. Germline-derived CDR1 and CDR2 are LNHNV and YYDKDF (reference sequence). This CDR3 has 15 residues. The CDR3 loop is CATSRGGTGGPEQYF. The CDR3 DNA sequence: TGTGCCACCAGCAGAGGCGGGACAGGGGGACCCGAGCAGTACTTC.

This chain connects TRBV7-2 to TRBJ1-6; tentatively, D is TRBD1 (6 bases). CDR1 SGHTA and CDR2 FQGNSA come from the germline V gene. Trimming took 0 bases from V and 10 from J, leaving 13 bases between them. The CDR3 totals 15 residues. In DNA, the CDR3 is TGTGCCAGCAGCTTAGCGCAGGGGACTGGGTCACCCCTCCACTTT. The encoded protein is CASSLAQGTGSPLHF.

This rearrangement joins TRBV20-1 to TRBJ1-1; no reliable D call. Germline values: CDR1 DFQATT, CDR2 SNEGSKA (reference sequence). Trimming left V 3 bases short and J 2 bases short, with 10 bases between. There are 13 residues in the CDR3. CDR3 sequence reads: CSASLRGNTEAFF. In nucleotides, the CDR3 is TGCAGTGCTAGTTTACGGGGAAACACTGAAGCTTTCTTT.

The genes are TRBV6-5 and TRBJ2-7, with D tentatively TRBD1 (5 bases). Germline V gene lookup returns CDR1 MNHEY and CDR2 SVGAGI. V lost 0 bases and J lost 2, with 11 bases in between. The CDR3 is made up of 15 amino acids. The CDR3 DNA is TGTGCCAGCAGTTACTCGGGGCGGACGGCCTACGAGCAGTACTTC. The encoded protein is CASSYSGRTAYEQYF.

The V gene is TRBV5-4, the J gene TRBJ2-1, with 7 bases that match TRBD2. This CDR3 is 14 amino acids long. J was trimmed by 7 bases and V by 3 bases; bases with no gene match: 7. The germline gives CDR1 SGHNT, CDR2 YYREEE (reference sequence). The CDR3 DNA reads TGTGCCAGCAGCTCCGCGACTAGCACGAATGAGCAGTTCTTC. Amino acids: CASSSATSTNEQFF.

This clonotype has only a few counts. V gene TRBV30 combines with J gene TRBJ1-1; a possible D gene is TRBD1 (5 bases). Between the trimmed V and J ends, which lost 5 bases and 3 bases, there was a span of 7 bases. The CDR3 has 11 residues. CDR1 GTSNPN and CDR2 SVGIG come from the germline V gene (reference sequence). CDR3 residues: CAWDRDTEAFF. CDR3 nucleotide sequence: TGTGCCTGGGACAGAGACACTGAAGCTTTCTTT.

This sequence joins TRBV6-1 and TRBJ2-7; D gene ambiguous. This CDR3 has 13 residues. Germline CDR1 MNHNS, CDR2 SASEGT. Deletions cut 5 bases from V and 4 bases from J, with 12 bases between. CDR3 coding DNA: TGTGCCAGCAGTCAACAATGGGGTTACGAGCAGTACTTC. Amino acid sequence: CASSQQWGYEQYF.

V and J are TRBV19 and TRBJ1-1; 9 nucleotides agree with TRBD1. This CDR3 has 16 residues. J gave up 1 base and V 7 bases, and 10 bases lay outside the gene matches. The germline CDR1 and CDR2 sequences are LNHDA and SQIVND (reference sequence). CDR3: CASKTGQGQGNTEAFF. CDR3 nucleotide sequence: TGTGCCAGTAAAACGGGACAGGGCCAGGGGAACACTGAAGCTTTCTTT.

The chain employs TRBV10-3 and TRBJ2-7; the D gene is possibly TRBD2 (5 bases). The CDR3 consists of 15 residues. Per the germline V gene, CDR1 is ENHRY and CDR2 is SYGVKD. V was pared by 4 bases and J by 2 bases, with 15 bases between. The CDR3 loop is CAISGDQLGAYEQYF. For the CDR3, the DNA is TGTGCCATCAGTGGCGACCAACTCGGGGCCTACGAGCAGTACTTC.

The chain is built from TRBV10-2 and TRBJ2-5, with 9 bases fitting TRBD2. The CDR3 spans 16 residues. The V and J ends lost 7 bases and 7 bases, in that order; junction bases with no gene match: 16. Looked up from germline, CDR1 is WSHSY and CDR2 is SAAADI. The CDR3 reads CASTVRASGEFGTQYF. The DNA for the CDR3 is TGCGCCAGCACCGTCAGGGCTAGCGGGGAATTCGGGACCCAGTACTTC.